The next 29 T cell receptor beta chains were all read from a single sample in a study of blood T cells in healthy people across ages. With a J-beta primer mix and a sample-barcoded 5' primer, a second PCR ran about 7 to 12 cycles. One entry per CDR3 protein, called by TCRdb with MiXCR from the 5' RACE reads. The sample holds 550,000 to 750,000 distinct CDR3 sequences, around 20% seen once. The sample taken for sequencing was blood. Every receptor here comes from a man aged 70 or older in good health.

V is TRBV20-1 and J is TRBJ2-1, with TRBD2 identical over 8 bases. The V and J ends lost 6 bases and 11 bases, in that order; junction bases with no gene match: 6. The CDR3 totals 11 residues. CDR1 DFQATT and CDR2 SNEGSKA come from the germline V gene (reference sequence). CDR3 sequence: CSAPSGSQQFF. DNA for the CDR3: TGCAGTGCACCCAGCGGGAGCCAGCAGTTCTTC.

The rearrangement uses TRBV2 and TRBJ2-5; 7 bases agree with TRBD2. Gene TRBJ2-1 matches the end of the DNA better, so the J call may be wrong. CDR1 and CDR2 (germline): SNHLY, FYNNEI. The CDR3 has 13 amino acids. The CDR3 DNA reads TGTGCCAGCAGTGTAGAGCGGGGTCGTGAGCAGTTCTTC. As protein: CASSVERGREQFF.

The rearrangement joins TRBV29-1 to TRBJ2-3; a possible D gene is TRBD2 (6 bases). The CDR3 sequence is 15 residues long. Germline CDR1 and CDR2: SQVTM and ANQGSEA. Trimming took off 1 base at V and 1 base at J, with 12 bases between the two ends. DNA of the CDR3: TGCAGCGTTGAAGGGGCGGGGCGGCGCACAGATACGCAGTATTTT. Translating it yields CSVEGAGRRTDTQYF.

This clonotype was detected a few times. The rearrangement joins TRBV12-3 or TRBV12-4 to TRBJ1-1; D call uncertain. The CDR3 has 15 amino acids. The germline V and J ends were trimmed by 1 base and 0 bases, with 9 bases remaining between them. CDR3 coding DNA: TGTGCCAGCAGTTTAGAGGCGCCTTTGAACACTGAAGCTTTCTTT. Translating it yields CASSLEAPLNTEAFF.

This clonotype was counted only a few times. The rearrangement uses TRBV4-3 and TRBJ1-1, with D perhaps matching TRBD1 (5 bases). Trimming cost V 2 bases and J 1 base, with 11 bases left between them. The CDR3 runs 15 residues. The V gene's germline CDR1 is LGHNA and CDR2 YSLEER. CDR3 residues: CASSQTIGTNTEAFF. DNA of the CDR3: TGCGCCAGCAGCCAAACGATAGGGACGAACACTGAAGCTTTCTTT.

The chain joins TRBV6-5 to TRBJ1-1, with TRBD1 as a possible D gene (6 bases). CDR1 and CDR2 from the germline V gene are MNHEY and SVGAGI. CDR3 length equals 15 residues. Trimming stripped 0 bases from V and 4 bases from J, with 12 bases between. Written as DNA, the CDR3 is TGTGCCAGCAGTTACTCGTCACAGGGCGGCACTGAAGCTTTCTTT. Protein product: CASSYSSQGGTEAFF.

Ten or more counts support this clonotype. The CDR3 here is CASSAQPGGSSEKLFF. The CDR3, as DNA: TGCGCCAGCAGCGCCCAACCAGGGGGCTCAAGTGAAAAACTGTTTTTT. The chain links TRBV4-1 to TRBJ1-4; TRBD1 aligns across 8 bases. CDR3 length equals 16 residues. The V and J ends lost 5 bases and 7 bases, in that order; junction bases with no gene match: 12. CDR1 and CDR2 from the germline V gene are MGHRA and YSYEKL.

This clonotype came up a few times. The V call is TRBV12-3 or TRBV12-4, the J call TRBJ2-5; 7 positions agree with TRBD2. The CDR3 length is 15 residues. V lost 6 bases, J lost 4 bases, and 11 bases stayed unmatched. In nucleotides, the CDR3 is TGTGCCAGCAGACCTGGTGCGGGAGTAGCAGAGACCCAGTACTTC. This codes for CASRPGAGVAETQYF.

The gene calls are TRBV6-2 or TRBV6-3 and TRBJ2-1; 9 positions agree with TRBD1. The DNA end is a closer match to TRBJ2-7, so the J assignment may be wrong. The CDR3 totals 15 residues. Germline assignment: CDR1 MNHEY and CDR2 SVGEGT. The CDR3 spells CASRTGTGTSYEQYF. The CDR3 region has the DNA TGTGCCAGCAGAACCGGGACAGGGACATCCTACGAGCAGTACTTC.

The chain joins TRBV10-3 to TRBJ2-5; 10 bases are a match to TRBD2. The length of the CDR3 is 15 residues. The junction had 8 bases not matched to a gene; V was cut back by 3 bases and J by 7 bases. In germline, CDR1 is ENHRY, CDR2 SYGVKD. CDR3 DNA: TGTGCCATCAGTGACCCAGCGGGAGGGCCTGGGACCCAGTACTTC. It codes for CAISDPAGGPGTQYF.

The J gene is TRBJ2-5, the V gene TRBV20-1; D is undetermined. The germline V and J ends were trimmed by 0 bases and 2 bases, with 10 bases remaining between them. Germline CDR1 reads DFQATT; CDR2 reads SNEGSKA (reference sequence). This CDR3 has 14 residues. The CDR3 protein is CSARDIMGQETQYF. The CDR3 DNA sequence: TGCAGTGCTAGAGATATCATGGGGCAAGAGACCCAGTACTTC.

J is TRBJ2-1 and V is TRBV7-6; TRBD2 is a possible D gene (6 bases). The CDR3 has 16 amino acids. Germline CDR1 and CDR2: SGHVS and FNYEAQ. V was cut by 2 bases and J by 4 bases, with 15 bases left in between. CDR3 region: CASSLSIGGTYNEQFF. DNA for the CDR3: TGTGCCAGCAGCTTAAGTATAGGAGGGACTTACAATGAGCAGTTCTTC. The complete variable domain, with remaining parts taken from reference TRBV7-6 and TRBJ2-1, reads GAGVSQSPRYKVTKRGQDVALRCDPISGHVSLYWYRQALGQGPEFLTYFNYEAQQDKSGLPNDRFSAERPEGSISTLTIQRTEQRDSAMYRCASSLSIGGTYNEQFFGPGTRLTVL.

The CDR3 bases are TGCAGCGTTGAGGGGGGAGGGCCTACCGGTGAGCAGTTCTTC. It codes for CSVEGGGPTGEQFF. V gene TRBV29-1 combines with J gene TRBJ2-1, with 7 bases aligning to TRBD2. V gave up 3 bases and J gave up 9 bases; unmatched junction bases: 11. The germline V gene has CDR1 SQVTM and CDR2 ANQGSEA. The CDR3 spans 14 residues.

In its sample, this clonotype was seen many times. The chain has TRBV19 and TRBJ2-7; TRBD2 agrees at 8 bases. The germline CDR1 and CDR2 sequences are LNHDA and SQIVND (reference sequence). Losses at the gene ends were 4 bases for V and 3 bases for J; bases not matched to a gene: 5. This CDR3 has 14 residues. DNA of the CDR3: TGTGCCAGTAGTAGTGCGGGAGGTATCTACGAGCAGTACTTC. It is translated as CASSSAGGIYEQYF.

In this sample, this clonotype turned up a few times. The chain couples TRBV28 to TRBJ1-5, with D possibly being TRBD1 (5 bases). Germline V gene data show CDR1 as MDHEN and CDR2 as SYDVKM. The ends were cut back, 7 bases at V and 2 bases at J, with 15 bases in the middle. CDR3 length: 15 amino acids. The CDR3 spells CASINSGDGNQPQHF. CDR3 nucleotide sequence: TGTGCCAGCATAAACTCGGGGGACGGCAATCAGCCCCAGCATTTT.

The chain employs TRBV20-1 and TRBJ2-3, with 9 nucleotides matching TRBD2. The CDR3 is 14 amino acids. V lost 1 base and J lost 14; bases outside the gene matches: 13. CDR1 DFQATT and CDR2 SNEGSKA come from the germline V gene (reference sequence). In DNA, the CDR3 is TGCAGTGCTAGAGGTGCTAGCGGGACCCGCATCCGGTATTTT. This codes for CSARGASGTRIRYF.

The chain joins TRBV6-6 to TRBJ2-3; weak D call: TRBD2 (5 bases). There are 13 residues in the CDR3. The V gene lost 5 bases and the J gene lost 8 bases, with 14 bases spanning the gap. Germline CDR1 and CDR2: MNHNY and SVGAGI (reference sequence). CDR3 protein: CASSTVIRGTQYF. In DNA form, the CDR3 reads TGTGCCAGCAGTACGGTAATTCGGGGTACGCAGTATTTT.

In this sample, this clonotype turned up many times. The J gene is TRBJ2-1, the V gene TRBV12-3 or TRBV12-4; 10 bases align to TRBD2. V dropped 2 bases and J dropped 9; count of bases not matched to a gene: 7. The CDR3 loop spans 15 amino acids. For the CDR3, the DNA is TGTGCCAGCAGTTTAAGTCTAGCGGGAGTTATTGAGCAGTTCTTC. It specifies CASSLSLAGVIEQFF.

J is TRBJ2-5 and V is TRBV9, with TRBD2 identical over 7 bases. The better agreement between TRBJ2-1 and the DNA end casts doubt on the J call. Germline V gene data show CDR1 as SGDLS and CDR2 as YYNGEE. This CDR3 spans 15 amino acids. The CDR3 nucleotides are TGTGCCAGCAGCGGTGGCGGGAGAAGTGCCGTTGAGCAGTTCTTC. Translated: CASSGGGRSAVEQFF.

This clonotype was observed a few times. The chain employs TRBV6-5 and TRBJ1-4, with TRBD1 matching over 7 bases. The CDR3 is made up of 17 amino acids. Per germline, CDR1 MNHEY and CDR2 SVGAGI. Trimming took 4 bases from V and 1 from J; bases not matched to a gene: 9. The CDR3 region is CASSFQTGKRTNEKLFF. CDR3 bases: TGTGCCAGCAGTTTTCAGACAGGGAAGAGAACTAATGAAAAACTGTTTTTT.

The gene calls are TRBV12-3 or TRBV12-4 and TRBJ1-4; 8 nucleotides agree with TRBD1. J lost 7 bases, V lost 5 bases, and 9 bases had no gene match. CDR3 length: 15 amino acids. The CDR3 sequence: CASSPTTGAVEKLFF. The CDR3 DNA reads TGTGCCAGCAGTCCAACGACAGGGGCTGTTGAAAAACTGTTTTTT.

This rearrangement joins TRBV20-1 to TRBJ1-4, with no clear D. The CDR3 consists of 11 residues. Trimming took off 6 bases at V and 6 bases at J, with 8 bases between the two ends. Looked up from germline, CDR1 is DFQATT and CDR2 is SNEGSKA (reference sequence). CDR3 protein: CSAEGHEKLFF. CDR3 nucleotide sequence: TGCAGTGCGGAGGGCCATGAAAAACTGTTTTTT.

The chain joins TRBV28 to TRBJ2-1; 9 bases map to TRBD2. J lost 9 bases, V lost 4 bases, and 7 bases had no gene match. From germline, CDR1 is MDHEN and CDR2 SYDVKM. The CDR3 has 14 amino acids. The CDR3: CASSSSSGTSEQFF. CDR3 nucleotides: TGTGCCAGCAGTTCGTCTAGCGGGACAAGTGAGCAGTTCTTC.

The gene calls are TRBV3-1 and TRBJ2-1; D remains ambiguous. The CDR3 has 13 amino acids. V was cut by 1 base and J by 5 bases, with 6 bases left in between. Germline assignment: CDR1 LGHDT and CDR2 YNNKEL (reference sequence). For the CDR3, the DNA is TGTGCCAGCAGCCAAGTAGACAACAATGAGCAGTTCTTC. Residues: CASSQVDNNEQFF.

This clonotype has only a few counts. The rearrangement joins TRBV3-1 to TRBJ2-5, with TRBD1 as a possible D gene (6 bases). V gave up 4 bases and J gave up 0 bases, with 15 bases separating them. The CDR3 runs 16 residues. The germline V gene encodes CDR1 LGHDT and CDR2 YNNKEL (reference sequence). CDR3 DNA: TGTGCCAGCAGCCCCACTGGTGGACAGAACCAAGAGACCCAGTACTTC. This sequence encodes CASSPTGGQNQETQYF.

Only a few counts were recorded for this clonotype. This chain connects TRBV15 to TRBJ2-3; D not resolved. Germline V lookup: CDR1 LNHNV, CDR2 YYDKDF (reference sequence). The ends were cut back, 3 bases at V and 0 bases at J, with 10 bases in the middle. The CDR3 covers 15 residues. CDR3 protein: CATSSGRASTDTQYF. The CDR3 DNA reads TGTGCCACCAGCAGCGGCCGGGCGAGCACAGATACGCAGTATTTT.

The chain employs TRBV12-3 or TRBV12-4 and TRBJ2-2, with TRBD2 identical over 8 bases. This CDR3 region has 17 residues. Unmatched junction bases numbered 10, after V lost 2 bases and J lost 5 bases. Here the CDR3 DNA reads TGTGCCAGCAGTTTAAGCTCGGGGGGGGCGCGGACCGGGGAGCTGTTTTTT. The encoded protein is CASSLSSGGARTGELFF.

The genes are TRBV18 and TRBJ2-3; D possibly corresponds to TRBD2 (5 bases). CDR1 and CDR2 (germline): KGHSH, LQKENI. Trimming stripped 1 base from V and 5 bases from J, with 10 bases between. The CDR3 has 14 residues. The CDR3 is CASSPLEAVDTQYF. The CDR3 nucleotides read TGTGCCAGCTCACCACTGGAAGCGGTAGATACGCAGTATTTT.

The V gene is TRBV18, the J gene TRBJ1-3; D is unclear. CDR3 length: 15 amino acids. Germline loops: CDR1 KGHSH, CDR2 LQKENI. V was clipped by 2 bases and J by 1 base, with 9 bases between them. As DNA, the CDR3 is TGTGCCAGCTCACCAGTGACGGAATCTGGAAACACCATATATTTT. Translating it yields CASSPVTESGNTIYF.